These 5 T cell receptor beta chains share one sample of origin, sequenced in a study of blood T cells in healthy people across ages. Alongside a J-beta primer mix, a sample-barcoded 5' primer served in a second PCR lasting about 7 to 12 cycles. From the 5' RACE reads, TCRdb called clonotypes with MiXCR, one entry per CDR3 protein. The sample comprises around 1.5 million distinct CDR3 sequences, 30% to 40% of which are singletons, and around 11% rests with the top ten. Sequences were obtained from blood. Receptor source: a woman aged 25 to 39 in good health.

The J gene is TRBJ2-3, the V gene TRBV20-1, with 8 bases that match TRBD2. The germline gives CDR1 DFQATT, CDR2 SNEGSKA (reference sequence). The CDR3 is 13 residues long. The junction had 0 bases not matched to a gene; V was cut back by 3 bases and J by 1 base. The CDR3: CSARGLGTDTQYF. DNA of the CDR3: TGCAGTGCTAGGGGACTAGGCACAGATACGCAGTATTTT.

This chain links TRBV6-1 with TRBJ2-7; D gene ambiguous. Germline V gives CDR1 MNHNS, CDR2 SASEGT. V lost 3 bases and J lost 0, with 6 bases in between. The CDR3 loop spans 13 amino acids. The CDR3 loop is CASSDTHSYEQYF. The CDR3 bases are TGTGCCAGCAGTGACACTCACTCCTACGAGCAGTACTTC.

The chain employs TRBV7-2 and TRBJ2-7; no definite D call. Germline assignment: CDR1 SGHTA and CDR2 FQGNSA. The CDR3 runs 14 residues. Trimming left V 3 bases short and J 7 bases short, with 16 bases between. The CDR3 here is CASSFRVPPWEQYF. In nucleotides, the CDR3 is TGTGCCAGCAGCTTTAGGGTCCCTCCCTGGGAGCAGTACTTC.

The chain has TRBV5-1 and TRBJ2-7; 8 bases map to TRBD2. CDR1 is SGHRS, CDR2 YFSETQ, per germline. Unmatched junction bases numbered 11, after V lost 3 bases and J lost 0 bases. CDR3 size: 17 residues. CDR3 sequence: CASSSPSPGGASYEQYF. As DNA, the CDR3 is TGCGCCAGCAGCTCACCCTCACCCGGGGGGGCCTCCTACGAGCAGTACTTC.

In regard to this clonotype: Just one base apart from a much larger clone, this may be a read error. The V gene is TRBV5-5, the J gene TRBJ2-7; TRBD1 or TRBD2 may be the D gene (5 bases each). The CDR3 contains 16 residues. Trimming left V 0 bases short and J 4 bases short, with 17 bases between. Germline CDR1 SGHKS, CDR2 YYEKEE (reference sequence). Here the CDR3 reads CASSLVRGADLYEQYF. The CDR3 nucleotides are TGTGCCAGCAGCTTGGTCAGAGGGGCAGACCTTTACGAGCAGTACTTC.